This TCR beta chain was documented in a study of cytomegalovirus exposure and HLA in healthy donors. Background on the study: A prior study identified 100 million to 130 million unique TCR beta sequences from about 179 million T cells. Study-wide results and caveats: Association with HLA alleles at 0.05 false discovery rate was found for roughly 17,000 TCR beta sequences in a later analysis. Researchers reported from a later analysis that most CMV-associated TCR beta chains appeared HLA-restricted. The study listed 150 to 200 cytomegalovirus-associated TCR beta chains.

Details on this clone: Its antigen is unidentified.

Germline values: CDR1 SGDLS, CDR2 YYNGEE. There are 13 residues in the CDR3. Trimming removed 6 bases from V and 7 bases from J, with 13 bases in between. PCR used 60 Vbeta primers and 13 Jbeta primers. The method was immunoSEQ multiplex PCR; TCRdb's version includes in-frame clones alone and lacks a portion of them. Of fewer than 150,000 clones in the sample, approximately 76% were seen once. This receptor was obtained from a man in his fifties in good health and CMV-seropositive. Sequencing was carried out using PBMCs. The chain recombines TRBV9 with TRBJ1-4; maybe TRBD1 (5 bases). The DNA of the CDR3 is TGTGCCAGCAAAGGGGAGGCGGGTGAAAAACTGTTTTTT. Encoded protein: CASKGEAGEKLFF.